The clone carrying this T cell receptor beta chain was counted between two and nine times. Other DNA sequences within the sample encode an identical CDR3. This sample stems from a study of beta chain features in type 1 diabetes. Of the isolated RNA, all was reverse transcribed, and so the sequenced material was expressed TCRB transcripts. There were 3.5 million or so reads on average in the naive, central memory and regulatory T cell samples. TCRdb's table, derived via immunoSEQ multiplex PCR, lists solely in-frame clones and lacks some. In the table there are fewer than 650,000 clones, 15% to 19% of which are singletons. The V and J ends lost 3 bases and 4 bases respectively, with 6 bases between them. Germline CDR1 GTSNPN, CDR2 SVGIG (reference sequence). The length of the CDR3 is 11 residues.

The chain recombines TRBV30 with TRBJ2-5; no clear D gene. This TCR came from a young man in good health. Material: naive CD4+ T cells from blood. CDR3 coding DNA: TGTGCCTGGAGCCTAAGAGAGACCCAGTACTTC. As protein: CAWSLRETQYF.